Listed below are T cell receptor beta chains from one sample, sequenced in a study of cytomegalovirus exposure and HLA in healthy donors. The protocol was immunoSEQ multiplex PCR, while the TCRdb copy is restricted to in-frame clones and leaves out a portion. The sample records 100,000 to 150,000 clones, 90% to 95% being singletons. Input material: PBMCs. Every receptor here comes from a woman under 30 in good health and CMV-seronegative. Both conserved end residues are part of each CDR3. The D gene is left open where the match is weak.

V gene	J gene	D gene	CDR3 protein
TRBV28	TRBJ2-2	NA	CASSYVNTGELFF
TRBV6-6	TRBJ1-5	TRBD1	CASSFRQGASNQPQHF
TRBV5-1	TRBJ2-1	TRBD1	CASSTGDRGKDEQFF
TRBV11-2	TRBJ2-4	TRBD1	CASSQYPGQGAKNIQYF
TRBV2	TRBJ2-3	NA	CASRPHVASTDTQYF
TRBV7-3	TRBJ2-1	NA	CASSSGGNEQFF
TRBV4-1	TRBJ2-6	NA	CASSQDQRLSGANVLTF
TRBV2	TRBJ2-7	TRBD1	CASTGQGQRGQYF
TRBV5-6	TRBJ1-2	NA	CASSSRDWFVSYGYTF
TRBV27	TRBJ1-1	NA	CASSSFVNTEAFF
TRBV9	TRBJ2-1	NA	CASSVAGGANEQFF
TRBV7-6	TRBJ1-1	NA	CASSLEDRGTEAFF
TRBV5-1	TRBJ2-4	TRBD1	CASSPGTGGENIQYF
TRBV27	TRBJ2-3	NA	CASRPEGTDTQYF
TRBV28	TRBJ2-7	NA	CASSLWGAAGSYEQYF
TRBV18	TRBJ2-3	TRBD2	CASSLLREGADTQYF
TRBV6-1	TRBJ2-7	NA	CASSAWPGGPLYEQYF
TRBV6-5	TRBJ2-3	NA	CASSYLRADTQYF
TRBV7-2	TRBJ2-7	NA	CASSLVSHEQYF
TRBV5-1	TRBJ2-5	NA	CASSFWADQETQYF
TRBV4-1	TRBJ2-1	NA	CASSQVLGSNEQFF
TRBV28	TRBJ2-7	TRBD2	CASSLFGGRSYEQYF
TRBV6-1	TRBJ2-7	TRBD2	CASRGGYEQYF
TRBV29-1	TRBJ1-2	TRBD1	CSTGQGLTYGYTF
TRBV6-6	TRBJ1-3	NA	CASSYSSGAGNTIYF
TRBV28	TRBJ2-7	TRBD1	CASLGQSYEQYF
TRBV7-9	TRBJ2-2	TRBD1	CASSSAGTETGELFF
TRBV30	TRBJ1-1	NA	CAWSRQDKAFF
TRBV6-5	TRBJ2-7	NA	CASSYTTAYEQYF
TRBV7-6	TRBJ1-2	TRBD1	CASSSTGYGYTF
TRBV18	TRBJ2-5	TRBD2	CASSPRTSGQETQYF
TRBV5-1	TRBJ1-4	TRBD1	CASSIGQGRDEKLFF
TRBV30	TRBJ2-5	TRBD1	CAWRPPTGAPQETQYF
TRBV7-6	TRBJ2-5	NA	CASSPAVASGQIKETQYF
TRBV28	TRBJ1-1	NA	CASSFRNTEAFF
TRBV5-4	TRBJ2-5	NA	CASSDPQGGETQYF
TRBV9	TRBJ2-1	NA	CASSGTRSYNEQFF
TRBV4-1	TRBJ1-2	NA	CASSQDPGLIGFDYGYTF
TRBV15	TRBJ2-7	TRBD1	CATSPDRGRREQYF
TRBV5-4	TRBJ2-5	TRBD1	CASSLTGGETQYF
TRBV4-1	TRBJ2-2	TRBD2	CASSPMGGDTGELFF
TRBV2	TRBJ2-3	TRBD2	CASGLLAAADTQYF
TRBV5-4	TRBJ1-1	TRBD1	CASSPRTGANTEAFF
TRBV5-1	TRBJ2-1	TRBD2	CATCLGLAGVRFF
TRBV29-1	TRBJ1-2	TRBD1	CSVPGGQGAAGYTF
TRBV19	TRBJ1-1	NA	CASSIGATRNTEAFF
TRBV10-3	TRBJ2-7	TRBD2	CAISDSLLAGGYEQYF
TRBV28	TRBJ2-7	TRBD2	CASKTSGGAEEQYF
TRBV27	TRBJ1-4	TRBD1	CASSTFRDSNEKLFF